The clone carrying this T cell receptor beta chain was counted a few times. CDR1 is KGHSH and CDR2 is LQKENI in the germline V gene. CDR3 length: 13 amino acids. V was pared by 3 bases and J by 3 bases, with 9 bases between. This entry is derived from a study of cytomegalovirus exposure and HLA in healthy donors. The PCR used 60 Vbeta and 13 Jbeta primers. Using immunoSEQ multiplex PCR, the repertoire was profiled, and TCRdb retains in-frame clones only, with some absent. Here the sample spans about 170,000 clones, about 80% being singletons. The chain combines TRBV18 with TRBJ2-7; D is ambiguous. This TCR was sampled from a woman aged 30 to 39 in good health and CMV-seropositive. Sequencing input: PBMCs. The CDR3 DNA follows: TGTGCCAGCTCACCGGCGGCGAGCTACGAGCAGTACTTC. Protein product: CASSPAASYEQYF.